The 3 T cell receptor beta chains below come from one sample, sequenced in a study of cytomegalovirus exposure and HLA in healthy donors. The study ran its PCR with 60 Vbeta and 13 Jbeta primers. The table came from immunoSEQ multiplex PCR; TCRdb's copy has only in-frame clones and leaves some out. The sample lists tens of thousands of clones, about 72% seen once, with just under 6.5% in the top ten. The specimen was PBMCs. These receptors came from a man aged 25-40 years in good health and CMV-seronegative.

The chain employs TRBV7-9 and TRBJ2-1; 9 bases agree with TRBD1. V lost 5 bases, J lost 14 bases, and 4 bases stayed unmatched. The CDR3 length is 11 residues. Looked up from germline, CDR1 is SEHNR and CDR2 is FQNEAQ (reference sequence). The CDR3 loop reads CASSPRQGEFF. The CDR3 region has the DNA TGTGCCAGCAGCCCGCGACAGGGGGAGTTCTTC.

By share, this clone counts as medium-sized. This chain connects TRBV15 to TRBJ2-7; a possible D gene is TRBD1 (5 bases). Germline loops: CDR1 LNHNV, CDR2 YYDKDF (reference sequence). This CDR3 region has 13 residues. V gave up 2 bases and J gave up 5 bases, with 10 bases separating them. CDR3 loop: CATSRNSGHEQYF. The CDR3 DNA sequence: TGTGCCACCAGCAGAAACTCAGGGCACGAGCAGTACTTC.

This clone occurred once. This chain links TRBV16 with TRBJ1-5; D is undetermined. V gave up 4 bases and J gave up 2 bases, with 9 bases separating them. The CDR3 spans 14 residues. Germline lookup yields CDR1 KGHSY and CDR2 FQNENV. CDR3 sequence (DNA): TGTGCCAGCAGCCTGACTACGGGCAATCAGCCCCAGCATTTT. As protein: CASSLTTGNQPQHF.